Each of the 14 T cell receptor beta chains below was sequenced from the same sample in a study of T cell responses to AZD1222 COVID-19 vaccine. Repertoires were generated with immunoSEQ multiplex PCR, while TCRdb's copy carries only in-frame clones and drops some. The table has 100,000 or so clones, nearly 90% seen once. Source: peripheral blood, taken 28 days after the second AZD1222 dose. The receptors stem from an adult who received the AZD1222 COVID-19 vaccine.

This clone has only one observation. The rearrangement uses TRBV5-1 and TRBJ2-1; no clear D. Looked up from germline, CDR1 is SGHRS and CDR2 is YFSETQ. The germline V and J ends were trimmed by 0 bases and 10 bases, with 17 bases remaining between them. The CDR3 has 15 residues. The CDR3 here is CASSLAQTPNREQFF. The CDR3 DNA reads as TGCGCCAGCAGCTTGGCCCAAACTCCAAATAGGGAGCAGTTCTTC.

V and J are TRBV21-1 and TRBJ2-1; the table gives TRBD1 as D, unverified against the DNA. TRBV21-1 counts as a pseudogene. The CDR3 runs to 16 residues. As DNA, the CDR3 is TGTGCCAGCAGCAAAGCGGGCAGGGGTACCTACAATGAGCAGTTCTTC. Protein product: CASSKAGRGTYNEQFF.

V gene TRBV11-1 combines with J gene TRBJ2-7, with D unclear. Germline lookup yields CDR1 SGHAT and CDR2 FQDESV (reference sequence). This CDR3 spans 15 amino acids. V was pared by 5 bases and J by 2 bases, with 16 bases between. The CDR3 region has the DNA TGTGCCAGCAGCCCGGCGGACCGCCCTACCTACGAGCAGTACTTC. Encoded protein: CASSPADRPTYEQYF.

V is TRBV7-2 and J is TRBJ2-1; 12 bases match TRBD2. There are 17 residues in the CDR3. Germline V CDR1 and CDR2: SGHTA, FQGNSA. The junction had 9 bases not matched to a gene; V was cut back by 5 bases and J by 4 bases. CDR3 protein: CASSARGGTSGYNEQFF. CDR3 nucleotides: TGTGCCAGCAGCGCCCGAGGAGGGACTAGCGGGTACAATGAGCAGTTCTTC.

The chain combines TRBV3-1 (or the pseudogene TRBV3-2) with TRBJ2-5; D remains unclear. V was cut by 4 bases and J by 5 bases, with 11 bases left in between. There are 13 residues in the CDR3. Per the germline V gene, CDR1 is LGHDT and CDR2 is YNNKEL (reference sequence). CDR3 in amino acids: CASSLPSKETQYF. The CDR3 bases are TGTGCCAGCAGCCTACCCTCCAAGGAGACCCAGTACTTC.

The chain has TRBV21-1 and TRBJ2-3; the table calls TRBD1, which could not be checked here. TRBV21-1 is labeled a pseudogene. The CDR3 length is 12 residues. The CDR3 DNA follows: TGTGCCAGCAGCGAGGGGGTAGATACGCAGTATTTT. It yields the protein CASSEGVDTQYF.

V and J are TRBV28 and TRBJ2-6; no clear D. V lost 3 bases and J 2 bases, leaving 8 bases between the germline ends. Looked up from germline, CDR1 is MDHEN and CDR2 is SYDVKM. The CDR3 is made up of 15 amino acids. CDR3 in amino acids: CASSFHQAGANVLTF. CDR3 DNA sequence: TGTGCCAGCAGTTTCCACCAGGCTGGGGCCAACGTCCTGACTTTC.

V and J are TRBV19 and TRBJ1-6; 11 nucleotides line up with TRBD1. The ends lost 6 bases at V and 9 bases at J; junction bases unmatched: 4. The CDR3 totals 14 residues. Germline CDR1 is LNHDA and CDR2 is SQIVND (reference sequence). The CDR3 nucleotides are TGTGCCAGTAGCGGACAGGGGGCAGTTTCACCCCTCCACTTT. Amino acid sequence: CASSGQGAVSPLHF. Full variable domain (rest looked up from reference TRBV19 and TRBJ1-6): DGGITQSPKYLFRKEGQNVTLSCEQNLNHDAMYWYRQDPGQGLRLIYYSQIVNDFQKGDIAEGYSVSREKKESFPLTVTSAQKNPTAFYLCASSGQGAVSPLHFGNGTRLTVT.

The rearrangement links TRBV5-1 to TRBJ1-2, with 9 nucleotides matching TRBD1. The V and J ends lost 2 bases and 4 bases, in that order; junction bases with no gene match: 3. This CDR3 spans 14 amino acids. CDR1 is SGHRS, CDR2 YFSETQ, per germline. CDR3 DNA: TGCGCCAGCAGCTTAGGACAGGGGTCCTATGGCTACACCTTC. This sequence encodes CASSLGQGSYGYTF.

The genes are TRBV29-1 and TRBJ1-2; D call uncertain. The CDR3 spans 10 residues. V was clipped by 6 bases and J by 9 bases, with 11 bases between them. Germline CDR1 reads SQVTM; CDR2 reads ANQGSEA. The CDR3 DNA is TGCAGCGTGTCCGAGGTTAGCTACACCTTC. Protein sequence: CSVSEVSYTF.

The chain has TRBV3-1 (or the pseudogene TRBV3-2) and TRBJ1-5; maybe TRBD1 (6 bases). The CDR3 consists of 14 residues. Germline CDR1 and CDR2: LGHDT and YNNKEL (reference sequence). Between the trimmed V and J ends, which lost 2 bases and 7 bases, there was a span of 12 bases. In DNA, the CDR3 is TGTGCCAGCAGCCAATCAGGGGAGGGCCAGCCCCAGCATTTT. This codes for CASSQSGEGQPQHF.

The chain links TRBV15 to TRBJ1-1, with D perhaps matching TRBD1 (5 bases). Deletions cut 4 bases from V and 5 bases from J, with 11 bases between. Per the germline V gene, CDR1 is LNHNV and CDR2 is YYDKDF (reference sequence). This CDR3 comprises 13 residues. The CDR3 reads CATSKRGVTEAFF. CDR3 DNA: TGTGCCACCAGCAAAAGAGGGGTGACTGAAGCTTTCTTT. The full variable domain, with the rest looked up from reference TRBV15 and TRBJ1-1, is DAMVIQNPRYQVTQFGKPVTLSCSQTLNHNVMYWYQQKSSQAPKLLFHYYDKDFNNEADTPDNFQSRRPNTSFCFLDIRSPGLGDTAMYLCATSKRGVTEAFFGQGTRLTVV.

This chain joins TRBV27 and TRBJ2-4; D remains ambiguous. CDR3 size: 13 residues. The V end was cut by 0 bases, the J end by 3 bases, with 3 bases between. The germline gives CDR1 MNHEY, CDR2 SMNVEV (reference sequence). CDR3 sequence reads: CASSLSSKNIQYF. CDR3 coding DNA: TGTGCCAGCAGTTTATCGAGCAAAAACATTCAGTACTTC.

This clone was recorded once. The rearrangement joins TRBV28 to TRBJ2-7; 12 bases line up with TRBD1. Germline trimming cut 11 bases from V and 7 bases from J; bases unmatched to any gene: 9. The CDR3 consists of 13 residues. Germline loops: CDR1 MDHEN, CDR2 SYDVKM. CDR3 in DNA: TGTGCCGGTTCGGGACAGGGGGCGCGGGAGCAGTACTTC. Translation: CAGSGQGAREQYF.